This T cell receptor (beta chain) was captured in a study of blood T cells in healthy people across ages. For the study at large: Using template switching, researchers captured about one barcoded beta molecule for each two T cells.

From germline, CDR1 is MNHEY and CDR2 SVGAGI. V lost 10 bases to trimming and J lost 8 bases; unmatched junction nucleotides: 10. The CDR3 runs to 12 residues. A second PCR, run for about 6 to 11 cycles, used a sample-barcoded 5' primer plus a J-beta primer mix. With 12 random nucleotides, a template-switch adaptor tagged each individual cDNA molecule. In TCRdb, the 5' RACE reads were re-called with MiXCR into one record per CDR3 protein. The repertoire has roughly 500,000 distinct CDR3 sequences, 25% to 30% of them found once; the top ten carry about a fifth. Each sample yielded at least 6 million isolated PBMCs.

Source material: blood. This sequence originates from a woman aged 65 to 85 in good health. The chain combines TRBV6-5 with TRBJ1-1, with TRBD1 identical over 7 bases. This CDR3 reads CANSSDRVEAFF. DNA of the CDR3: TGTGCCAACAGCAGTGACAGGGTAGAAGCTTTCTTT.